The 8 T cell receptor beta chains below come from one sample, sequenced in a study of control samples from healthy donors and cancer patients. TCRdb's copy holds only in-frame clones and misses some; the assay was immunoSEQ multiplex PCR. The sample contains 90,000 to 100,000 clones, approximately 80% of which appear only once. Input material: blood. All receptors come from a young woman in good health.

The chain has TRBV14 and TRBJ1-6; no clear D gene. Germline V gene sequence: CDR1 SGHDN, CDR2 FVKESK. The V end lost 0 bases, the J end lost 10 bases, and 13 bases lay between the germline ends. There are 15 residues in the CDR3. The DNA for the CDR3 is TGTGCCAGCAGCCAAGATCAAACGCCACTCTCACCCCTCCACTTT. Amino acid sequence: CASSQDQTPLSPLHF.

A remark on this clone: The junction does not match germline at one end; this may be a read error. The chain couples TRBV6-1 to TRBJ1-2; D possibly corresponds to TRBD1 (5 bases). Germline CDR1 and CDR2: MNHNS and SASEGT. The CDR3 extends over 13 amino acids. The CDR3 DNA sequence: TGTGCCAGCAGTGATCGGGACTCCTATGGCTACATCTTC. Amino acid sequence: CASSDRDSYGYIF.

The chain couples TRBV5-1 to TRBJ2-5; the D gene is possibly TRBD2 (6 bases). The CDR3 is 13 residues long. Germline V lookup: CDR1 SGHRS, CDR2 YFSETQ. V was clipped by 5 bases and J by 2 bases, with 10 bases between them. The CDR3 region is CASREGPQETQYF. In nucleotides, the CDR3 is TGCGCCAGCAGGGAGGGCCCTCAAGAGACCCAGTACTTC.

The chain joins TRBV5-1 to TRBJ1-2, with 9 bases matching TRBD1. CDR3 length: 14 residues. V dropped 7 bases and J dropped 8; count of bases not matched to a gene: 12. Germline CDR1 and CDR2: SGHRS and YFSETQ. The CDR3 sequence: CASQTGDRAGGYTF. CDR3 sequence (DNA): TGCGCCAGCCAAACCGGGGACAGGGCTGGAGGCTACACCTTC.

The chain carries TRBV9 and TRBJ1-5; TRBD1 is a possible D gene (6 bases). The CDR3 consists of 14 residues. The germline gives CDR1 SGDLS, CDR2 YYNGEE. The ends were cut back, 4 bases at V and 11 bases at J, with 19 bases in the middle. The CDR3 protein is CASSPRDGTTAQHF. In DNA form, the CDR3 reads TGTGCCAGCAGCCCGCGGGACGGGACAACAGCCCAGCATTTT.

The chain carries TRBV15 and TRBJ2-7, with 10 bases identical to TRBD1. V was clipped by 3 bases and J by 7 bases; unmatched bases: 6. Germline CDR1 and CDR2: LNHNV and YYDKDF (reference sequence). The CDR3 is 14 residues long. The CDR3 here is CATSRSGTGEEQYF. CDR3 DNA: TGTGCCACCAGCAGGTCCGGGACAGGGGAAGAGCAGTACTTC.

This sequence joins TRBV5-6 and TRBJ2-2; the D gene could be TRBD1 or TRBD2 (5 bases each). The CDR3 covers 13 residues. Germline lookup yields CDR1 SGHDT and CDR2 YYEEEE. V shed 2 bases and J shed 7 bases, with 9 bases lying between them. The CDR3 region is CASSFGAGGELFF. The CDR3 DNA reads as TGTGCCAGCAGCTTCGGGGCTGGCGGGGAGCTGTTTTTT.

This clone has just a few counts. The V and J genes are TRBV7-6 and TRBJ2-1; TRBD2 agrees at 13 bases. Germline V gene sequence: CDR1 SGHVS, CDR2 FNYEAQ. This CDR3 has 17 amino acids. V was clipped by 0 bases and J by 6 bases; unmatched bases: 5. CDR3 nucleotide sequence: TGTGCCAGCAGCTTAGCGATGACTAGCGGGGGGAGCAATGAGCAGTTCTTC. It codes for CASSLAMTSGGSNEQFF. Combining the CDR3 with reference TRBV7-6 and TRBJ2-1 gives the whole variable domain GAGVSQSPRYKVTKRGQDVALRCDPISGHVSLYWYRQALGQGPEFLTYFNYEAQQDKSGLPNDRFSAERPEGSISTLTIQRTEQRDSAMYRCASSLAMTSGGSNEQFFGPGTRLTVL.